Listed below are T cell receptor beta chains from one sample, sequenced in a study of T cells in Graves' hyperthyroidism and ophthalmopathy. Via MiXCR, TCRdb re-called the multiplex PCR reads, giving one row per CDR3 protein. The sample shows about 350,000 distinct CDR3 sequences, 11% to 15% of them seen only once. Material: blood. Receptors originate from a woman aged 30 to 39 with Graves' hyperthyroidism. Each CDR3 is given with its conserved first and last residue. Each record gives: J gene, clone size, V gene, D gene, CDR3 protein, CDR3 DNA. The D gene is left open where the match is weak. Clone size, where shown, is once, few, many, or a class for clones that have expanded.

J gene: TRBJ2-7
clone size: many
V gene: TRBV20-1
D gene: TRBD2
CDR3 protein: CSARPLAGGEEQYF
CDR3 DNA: TGCAGTGCTCGCCCCTTGGCGGGAGGGGAAGAGCAGTACTTC

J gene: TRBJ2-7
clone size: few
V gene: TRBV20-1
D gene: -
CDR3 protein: CSARGYYEQYF
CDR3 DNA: TGCAGTGCTAGAGGTTACTACGAGCAGTACTTC

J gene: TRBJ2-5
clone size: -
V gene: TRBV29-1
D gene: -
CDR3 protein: CSVSPSTGWETQYF
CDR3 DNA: TGCAGCGTCAGCCCCTCGACAGGTTGGGAGACCCAGTACTTC

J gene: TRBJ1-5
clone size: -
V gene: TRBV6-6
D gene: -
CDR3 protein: CASSYGGADQPQHF
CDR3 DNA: TGTGCCAGCAGTTACGGGGGAGCGGATCAGCCCCAGCATTTT

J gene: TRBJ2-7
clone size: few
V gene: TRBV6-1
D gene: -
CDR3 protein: CASSESPGHEQYF
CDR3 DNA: TGTGCCAGCAGTGAGTCACCCGGACACGAGCAGTACTTC

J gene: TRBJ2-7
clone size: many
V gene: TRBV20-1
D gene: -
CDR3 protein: CSPISYEQYF
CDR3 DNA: TGCAGTCCAATTTCCTACGAGCAGTACTTC

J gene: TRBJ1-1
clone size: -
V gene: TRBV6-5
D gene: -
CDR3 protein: CASSYRGGSTEAFF
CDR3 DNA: TGTGCCAGCAGTTACCGCGGGGGTTCAACTGAAGCTTTCTTT

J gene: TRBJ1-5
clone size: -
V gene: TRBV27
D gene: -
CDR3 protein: CASSPAWTDNQPQHF
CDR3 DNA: TGTGCCAGCAGTCCCGCCTGGACAGACAATCAGCCCCAGCATTTT

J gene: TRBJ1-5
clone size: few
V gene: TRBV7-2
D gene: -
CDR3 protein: CASSFRPVEGQPQHF
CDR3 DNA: TGTGCCAGCAGCTTCCGACCTGTGGAGGGTCAGCCCCAGCATTTT

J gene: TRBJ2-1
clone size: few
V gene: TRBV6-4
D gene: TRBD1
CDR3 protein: CASSAAGQGLDEQFF
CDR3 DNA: TGTGCCAGCAGTGCCGCCGGACAGGGGCTCGATGAGCAGTTCTTC

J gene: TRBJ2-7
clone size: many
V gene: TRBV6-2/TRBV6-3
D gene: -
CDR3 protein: CASSHTTYEQYF
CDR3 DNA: TGTGCCAGCAGTCATACAACCTACGAGCAGTACTTC

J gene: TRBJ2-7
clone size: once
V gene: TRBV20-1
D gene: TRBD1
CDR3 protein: CSARGTGGEQYF
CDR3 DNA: TGCAGTGCTAGAGGGACAGGGGGCGAGCAGTACTTC

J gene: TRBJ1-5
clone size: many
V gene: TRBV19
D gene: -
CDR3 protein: CASSGVHDSNQPQHF
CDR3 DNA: TGTGCCAGTAGTGGAGTCCACGATAGCAATCAGCCCCAGCATTTT

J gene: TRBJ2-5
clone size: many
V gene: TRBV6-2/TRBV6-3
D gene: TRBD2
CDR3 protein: CASSYSTATSGRATETQYF
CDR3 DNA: TGTGCCAGCAGTTACTCGACGGCTACGAGCGGGAGGGCCACAGAGACCCAGTACTTC

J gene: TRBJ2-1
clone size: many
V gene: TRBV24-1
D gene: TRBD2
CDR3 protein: CATSGRGVTSGNEQFF
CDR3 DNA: TGTGCCACCAGTGGACGGGGGGTTACTAGTGGCAATGAGCAGTTCTTC

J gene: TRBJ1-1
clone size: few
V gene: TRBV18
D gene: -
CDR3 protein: CASSPSRVGDTEAFF
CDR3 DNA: TGTGCCAGCTCACCCTCTCGGGTAGGGGACACTGAAGCTTTCTTT

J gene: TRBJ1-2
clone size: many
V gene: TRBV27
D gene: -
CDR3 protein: CASSLSQGGGYTF
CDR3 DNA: TGTGCCAGCAGTTTATCCCAGGGAGGTGGCTACACCTTC

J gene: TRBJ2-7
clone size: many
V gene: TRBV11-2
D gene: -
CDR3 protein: CASSLGPEQYF
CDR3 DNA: TGTGCCAGCAGCTTAGGTCCCGAGCAGTACTTC

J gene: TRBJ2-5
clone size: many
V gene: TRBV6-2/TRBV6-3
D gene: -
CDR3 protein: CASSAQGLDETQYF
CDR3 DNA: TGTGCCAGCAGTGCTCAGGGGCTTGACGAGACCCAGTACTTC

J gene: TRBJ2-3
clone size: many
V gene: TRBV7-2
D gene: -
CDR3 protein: CASSPATTDTQYF
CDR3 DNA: TGTGCCAGCAGCCCCGCCACCACAGATACGCAGTATTTT